This T cell receptor (beta chain) was recorded in a study of regulatory T cells in long-lasting Graves disease (dated by TCRdb to the early 2020s). Context from the whole study: Patients with newly diagnosed Graves' disease had been on antithyroid drugs for under 3 months. Patients with persistent Graves' disease were compared with patients with newly diagnosed Graves' disease using TCR sequencing and RNA sequencing of peripheral blood. The study took place in China and was registered as a clinical trial. A total of roughly 33 samples were covered by TCR sequencing, comprising around 13 persistent and around 20 newly diagnosed Graves' disease patients. Results and caveats for the whole study, not just this receptor: Peripheral blood alone was examined, since thyroid tissue, which constituted the primary lesion, could not be accessed. The authors noted that the small sample size was a limitation that may lower accuracy. A larger number of public clonotypes was shared among persistent patients (about 2,700) than among newly diagnosed patients (about 990). Lower TCR Shannon entropy and fewer highly expanded clones were observed in persistent Graves' disease patients than in newly diagnosed patients, which suggested clonal expansion. Preferential use of TRBV28, TRBJ1-2 and TRBJ2-5 was observed in persistent disease, whereas TRBV20-1 and TRBJ2-1 were favored in newly diagnosed disease. Only the TCR beta chain was sequenced and analyzed.

The time point label of this sample denotes: newly diagnosed GD, antithyroid drugs for less than 3 months. RNA was extracted from PBMCs in TRIzol for both TCR sequencing and RNA sequencing. The diagnosis of Graves' disease was made according to American Thyroid Association guidelines. Recruitment of patients was carried out at an endocrinology department in Xi'an, China. Each patient gave approximately 9 milliliters of peripheral blood, collected in an EDTA anticoagulant tube. Ficoll Paque Plus density gradient separation was used to isolate PBMCs, and no further T cell sorting was done. An Agilent 2100 Bioanalyzer and agarose gel were used to check RNA quality, and a NanoDrop 2000 was used to measure RNA concentration. In this sample, this clonotype turned up many times. Its recognized antigen is unknown. Base-call qualities are not available, and no considerably larger clone is one nucleotide away.

The germline V gene sets CDR1 to MDHEN and CDR2 to SYDVKM. The germline V and J ends show losses of 4 bases and 5 bases respectively, and no gene match explains 16 bases of the junction. Spanning cysteine to phenylalanine, the CDR3 consists of 18 amino acids. Just CDR3 DNA is preserved here, 54 bases in frame from base 1. Receptor amplification or capture employed multiplex PCR. Reads for this sample came from an Illumina HiSeq 4000. CDR3 regions were amplified by Arm-PCR with iRepertoire HTBI primers to construct TCR beta libraries. Before sequencing, the PCR products underwent gel purification. The original pipeline was this. Across samples, about 63 TRBV and roughly 13 TRBJ segments were identified and used for gene usage analysis of CDR3 amino acid clonotypes. COPE and FqMerger were used to merge the filtered high-quality paired reads into contigs. BLAST was used to align contigs to IMGT TRBV, TRBD and TRBJ reference genes, with CDR3 defined following IMGT. Any clonotype with a frequency above 0.1% was counted as a highly expanded clone. Shannon entropy served as the measure of repertoire diversity, while the Gini coefficient captured V-J evenness. A clonotype was considered public if more than one individual shared it. TCRdb reprocessed the public reads (quality trimming at Q25 with fastp, clone calling with MiXCR) and kept in-frame beta chains. Each record represents a unique CDR3 protein, reported with the most common genes and DNA among its rows. TCRdb, not the authors, supplied the V and J calls. The sample table lists 550,000 or so distinct CDR3 sequences, more than 10% of them with a count of one. The ten largest make up about 8.3% of the sample.

These same data were also listed under a study on T cells in Graves' hyperthyroidism and ophthalmopathy. The second investigation adds: Stable Graves' hyperthyroidism was defined as no progression to ophthalmopathy during 18 months of follow-up. Hyperthyroidism patients were newly diagnosed, with disease duration under 2 months, and aged 18 to 65 years. The study excluded patients with uncontrolled infections, other autoimmune diseases, pregnancy or lactation. Diagnoses were established on the basis of clinical symptoms, serum thyroxine and TRAb, thyroid ultrasound, and orbital computed tomography. The first round of RT-PCR for the TCR CDR3 was performed with the HTBI primer set and the Qiagen OneStep RT-PCR kit. Most expanded thyroid clonotypes (frequency above 0.001) were also detected in blood, a finding suggesting that blood repertoires may reflect thyroid immune responses. A model built on a 13 V-J signature distinguished ophthalmopathy from stable hyperthyroidism, reaching roughly 88% sensitivity and approximately 83% specificity in cross-validation and 80%/75% in testing. In validation, progression to ophthalmopathy was predicted by the model with 70.59% sensitivity and under 85% specificity, a median of approximately 6.5 months before onset. TCR V-J signatures able to tell the groups apart were searched for in a discovery cohort of 90 to 100 patients, of whom 43 had Graves' ophthalmopathy and some 60 had stable Graves' hyperthyroidism. Prospective prediction of ophthalmopathy was tested in an independent validation cohort of approximately 19 hyperthyroidism patients and 17 patients who later progressed to ophthalmopathy. For training and testing, the approximately 97 patients in the discovery cohort were randomly divided in a 7:3 ratio. Thyroid tissue and blood T-cell repertoires from more than five Graves' hyperthyroidism patients were also compared in the study. After blood sampling, hyperthyroidism patients were treated with methimazole at a starting dose of 30 mg daily, and ophthalmopathy patients were treated with high-dose intravenous methylprednisolone. Libraries were constructed in a second round of multiplex PCR, after which size selection and purification were carried out. Sequencing of the libraries was done on an Illumina HiSeq2000 using paired-end 100 bp reads. SOAPnuke was used to process the raw data, throwing out any read that contained adapters or uncalled bases, had a mean Phred below 15, or lacked an exact constant-primer or identifier match. COPE v1.2.5 was used to merge the high-quality paired reads, and each unique nucleotide sequence was defined as a clonotype. MiTCR v1.1 was used to align the clonotypes against IMGT TRBV, TRBD and TRBJ reference segments. The analysis was restricted to V-J combinations with a frequency above 0.0001, which together covered 99% to 99.2% of the repertoires. A TCS score was defined as the ratio between F50 (clonal expansion) and ExV (chaos), using BLOSUM62-based TCRdist between CDR3 peptides within each V-J. Welch's t-statistics and random forest reduced 514 V-J features to 13, which were used in a naive Bayes classifier (R e1071). No statistical method was used to fix the sample size in advance, and group allocation was not hidden from the investigators. TCR Vbeta CDR3 sequencing of roughly 140 peripheral blood samples (43 ophthalmopathy, around 80 hyperthyroidism and some 17 progressor patients) is reported in the paper.

Here the chain combines TRBV28 and TRBJ2-7; 11 central nucleotides agree with TRBD2. The TCR originated in a woman aged 25 to 39 with Graves disease. Donor details come from another sample of the same person, matched by shared clones. Material: peripheral blood mononuclear cells (PBMCs), obtained at new diagnosis, from a patient treated with antithyroid drugs. The DNA sequence is given as TGTGCCAGCAGTTCGACACCCAGAACTAGCGGGAGTTCAAACGAGCAGTACTTC. Its coded protein is CASSSTPRTSGSSNEQYF.